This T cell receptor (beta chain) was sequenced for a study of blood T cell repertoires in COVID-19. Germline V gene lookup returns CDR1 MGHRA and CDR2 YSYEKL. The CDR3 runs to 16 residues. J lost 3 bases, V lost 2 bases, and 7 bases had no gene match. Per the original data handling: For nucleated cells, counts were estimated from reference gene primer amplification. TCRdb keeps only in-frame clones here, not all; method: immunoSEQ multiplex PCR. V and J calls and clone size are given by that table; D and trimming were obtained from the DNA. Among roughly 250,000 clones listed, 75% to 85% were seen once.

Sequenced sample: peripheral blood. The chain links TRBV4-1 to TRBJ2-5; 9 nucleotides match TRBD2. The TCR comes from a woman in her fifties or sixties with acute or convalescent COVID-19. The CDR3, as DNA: TGCGCCAGCAGCCAACTTGGTCTAGCGGGGAAAGAGACCCAGTACTTC. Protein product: CASSQLGLAGKETQYF.